Listed below are T cell receptor beta chains from one sample, sequenced in a study of human CD8 memory T cell subsets. TCRdb reprocessed the 5' RACE reads; each CDR3 protein has one entry and no DNA is given. Reported are more than 9,000 distinct CDR3 sequences; the ten largest clones contain about 20%. Sequencing input: CD8+ stem-like memory T cells (TSCM and TCM) sorted from PBMCs. The receptors stem from a human donor in good health. CDR3s include the opening cysteine and the closing phenylalanine or tryptophan.

j_call: TRBJ1-5; v_call: TRBV20-1; cdr3_aa: CSAHAPALYQPQHF
j_call: TRBJ1-1; v_call: TRBV19; cdr3_aa: CASSITGGTLNTEAFF
j_call: TRBJ1-1; v_call: TRBV2; cdr3_aa: CAIPGLNTEAFF
j_call: TRBJ1-2; v_call: TRBV20-1; cdr3_aa: CSARSTDLGGSYTF
j_call: TRBJ2-1; v_call: TRBV27; cdr3_aa: CASSRPVGEGAGEQFF
j_call: TRBJ1-5; v_call: TRBV29-1; cdr3_aa: CSVAADVAGQPQHF
j_call: TRBJ2-3; v_call: TRBV7-2; cdr3_aa: CASSSSPGGDTQYF
j_call: TRBJ1-2; v_call: TRBV19; cdr3_aa: CASTGTGDYGYTF
j_call: TRBJ2-7; v_call: TRBV7-2; cdr3_aa: CASSRTSGSYEQYF
j_call: TRBJ1-1; v_call: TRBV7-8; cdr3_aa: CASSLAGMNTEAFF